Listed here are 30 T cell receptor beta chains from one sample, sequenced in a study of shared clonotypes between healthy human individuals. Using immunoSEQ multiplex PCR, the repertoire was profiled, and TCRdb retains in-frame clones only, with some absent. The table shows some 2,100,000 clones, with approximately 94% occurring only once. Positively selected for CCR7, the CD45RO-negative cells used as naive CD8 cells excluded terminally differentiated effector memory CD45RA+ cells. The sequenced sample was naive CD8+ T cells from PBMCs. The receptors derive from a man younger than 30 in good health. Some clones in this sample may be carry-over from other donors' samples.

The chain is built from TRBV6-1 and TRBJ1-5; D gene unclear. The CDR3 has 15 residues. Per the germline V gene, CDR1 is MNHNS and CDR2 is SASEGT. Trimming took 3 bases from V and 3 from J, leaving 12 bases between them. The CDR3 DNA follows: TGTGCCAGCAGTGAGGCCCCGTATGACAATCAGCCCCAGCATTTT. Its protein is CASSEAPYDNQPQHF.

Of note for this clone: This same CDR3 is encoded by further DNA sequences in the sample. The chain links TRBV27 to TRBJ2-1; TRBD2 agrees at 11 bases. Germline loops: CDR1 MNHEY, CDR2 SMNVEV (reference sequence). The CDR3 extends over 15 amino acids. The V and J ends lost 6 bases and 3 bases, in that order; junction bases with no gene match: 4. The CDR3 protein is CASRIGTSGYNEQFF. As DNA, the CDR3 is TGTGCCAGCAGGATTGGGACTAGCGGCTACAATGAGCAGTTCTTC.

This chain links TRBV4-3 with TRBJ1-3; D not certain. Trimming pared 1 base from V and 2 bases from J, leaving 9 bases between. Looked up from germline, CDR1 is LGHNA and CDR2 is YSLEER. The CDR3 contains 15 residues. The CDR3 reads CASSQGLGAGNTIYF. The DNA of the CDR3 is TGCGCCAGCAGCCAAGGGCTTGGGGCTGGAAACACCATATATTTT.

The chain has TRBV7-9 and TRBJ2-1; no clear D. V was trimmed by 5 bases and J by 6 bases, leaving 14 bases between them. CDR1 is SEHNR, CDR2 FQNEAQ, per germline (reference sequence). CDR3 length: 14 amino acids. Written as DNA, the CDR3 is TGTGCCAGCAGCAACAGAATGACGGGCAATGAGCAGTTCTTC. This gives the protein CASSNRMTGNEQFF.

The rearrangement links TRBV29-1 to TRBJ2-7; D is ambiguous. V dropped 8 bases and J dropped 3 bases, with 11 bases sitting between them. Germline V gene lookup returns CDR1 SQVTM and CDR2 ANQGSEA. The CDR3 is 11 residues long. This CDR3 is CSTRVGYEQYF. For the CDR3, the DNA is TGCAGCACTCGGGTTGGCTACGAGCAGTACTTC.

This clone was observed once. This chain uses TRBV19 with TRBJ1-2, with TRBD1 as a possible D gene (6 bases). The CDR3 has 15 residues. From germline, CDR1 is LNHDA and CDR2 SQIVND (reference sequence). V lost 4 bases to trimming and J lost 6 bases, with 18 bases between them. The CDR3 protein is CASSTHHRVEDGYTF. The CDR3 nucleotides are TGTGCCAGTAGTACACATCACAGGGTGGAGGATGGCTACACCTTC.

The V call is TRBV9, the J call TRBJ2-1; no firm D call. CDR1 is SGDLS and CDR2 is YYNGEE in the germline V gene. Between the trimmed V and J ends, which lost 4 bases and 7 bases, there was a span of 15 bases. CDR3 length equals 14 residues. The CDR3 DNA follows: TGTGCCAGCAGCCCCCACCGGGCGCCGAATGAGCAGTTCTTC. Translating it yields CASSPHRAPNEQFF.

This rearrangement joins TRBV27 to TRBJ2-3; 8 bases agree with TRBD2. This CDR3 region has 14 residues. CDR1 MNHEY and CDR2 SMNVEV come from the germline V gene (reference sequence). V shed 6 bases, J shed 9 bases, and the junction held 11 bases outside the gene matches. DNA for the CDR3: TGTGCCAGCAGCTGGATTGGCGCGGGAGGAACGCAGTATTTT. Translating it yields CASSWIGAGGTQYF.

The rearrangement links TRBV2 to TRBJ2-7, with D possibly matching TRBD2 (7 bases). CDR1 is SNHLY and CDR2 is FYNNEI in the germline V gene. The V end lost 7 bases, the J end lost 6 bases, and 22 bases lay between the germline ends. This CDR3 has 15 residues. The CDR3 DNA reads TGTGCCAGCATCCGAACCGGGACGGGGGGCTCCGAGCAGTACTTC. Amino acid sequence: CASIRTGTGGSEQYF.

This rearrangement joins TRBV14 to TRBJ1-3; D is unclear. CDR1 and CDR2 (germline): SGHDN, FVKESK. V was cut by 4 bases and J by 3 bases, with 13 bases left in between. The length of the CDR3 is 15 residues. CDR3 nucleotide sequence: TGTGCCAGCAGCCCAAGTGGAGGGCATGGAAACACCATATATTTT. This gives the protein CASSPSGGHGNTIYF.

V is TRBV7-3 and J is TRBJ2-1; TRBD2 aligns across 7 bases. The germline CDR1 and CDR2 sequences are SGHTA and FQGTGA. CDR3 length: 17 amino acids. The ends lost 1 base at V and 6 bases at J; junction bases unmatched: 12. CDR3 DNA sequence: TGTGCCAGCAGCTTAAGGTACGGCGGGAGCCGGGGCAATGAGCAGTTCTTC. Protein product: CASSLRYGGSRGNEQFF.

The chain is built from TRBV4-1 and TRBJ1-1; D remains unclear. Trimming left V 1 base short and J 0 bases short, with 9 bases between. The germline V gene has CDR1 MGHRA and CDR2 YSYEKL. This CDR3 contains 15 residues. The CDR3 nucleotides read TGCGCCAGCAGCCAAGTCCGGGTCCTGAACACTGAAGCTTTCTTT. As protein: CASSQVRVLNTEAFF.

This clone has a count of ten or more. Other nucleotide sequences from this sample produce the same CDR3. The chain uses TRBV7-9 and TRBJ2-7; no clear D gene. This CDR3 has 12 residues. The ends were cut back, 1 base at V and 1 base at J, with 2 bases in the middle. CDR1 is SEHNR, CDR2 FQNEAQ, per germline (reference sequence). The CDR3 spells CASSLGSYEQYF. The CDR3 region has the DNA TGTGCCAGCAGCTTAGGGTCCTACGAGCAGTACTTC. Variable domain in full (rest from reference TRBV7-9 and TRBJ2-7): DTGVSQNPRHKITKRGQNVTFRCDPISEHNRLYWYRQTLGQGPEFLTYFQNEAQLEKSRLLSDRFSAERPKGSFSTLEIQRTEQGDSAMYLCASSLGSYEQYFGPGTRLTVT.

The chain is built from TRBV30 and TRBJ2-7; D perhaps matches TRBD2 (5 bases). The CDR3 sequence is 13 residues long. Germline CDR1 and CDR2: GTSNPN and SVGIG (reference sequence). Trimming cost V 4 bases and J 0 bases, with 10 bases left between them. The CDR3 is CAWNSGSSYEQYF. The CDR3 nucleotides are TGTGCCTGGAACTCTGGGAGCTCCTACGAGCAGTACTTC.

V and J are TRBV11-2 and TRBJ2-3; D is unclear. Trimming removed 2 bases at V and 6 bases at J, with 12 bases between. CDR1 and CDR2 (germline): SGHAT, FQNNGV. The CDR3 length is 14 residues. CDR3 nucleotide sequence: TGTGCCAGCAGCTTAAGGCCCATCGCGGATACGCAGTATTTT. Translated: CASSLRPIADTQYF.

The V call is TRBV27, the J call TRBJ2-1; perhaps TRBD2 as D (5 bases). V lost 6 bases to trimming and J lost 3 bases, with 15 bases between them. This CDR3 has 15 amino acids. The germline CDR1 and CDR2 sequences are MNHEY and SMNVEV (reference sequence). This CDR3 reads CASSDRGANYNEQFF. For the CDR3, the DNA is TGTGCCAGCAGCGATCGGGGAGCCAACTACAATGAGCAGTTCTTC.

The rearrangement joins TRBV19 to TRBJ1-1; D is unresolved. V was shortened by 10 bases and J by 0 bases, with 6 bases between the two germline ends. The CDR3 totals 11 residues. Germline lookup yields CDR1 LNHDA and CDR2 SQIVND (reference sequence). Here the CDR3 reads CATRMNTEAFF. CDR3 nucleotides: TGTGCCACCAGAATGAACACTGAAGCTTTCTTT.

The chain has TRBV7-9 and TRBJ2-5, with D perhaps TRBD1 (5 bases). CDR3 length: 13 residues. Between the trimmed V and J ends, which lost 1 base and 4 bases, there was a span of 7 bases. The germline CDR1 and CDR2 sequences are SEHNR and FQNEAQ (reference sequence). CDR3 nucleotides: TGTGCCAGCAGCTTAGGCAGGGTAGAGACCCAGTACTTC. Protein: CASSLGRVETQYF.

V is TRBV4-2 and J is TRBJ2-4; TRBD1 is a possible D gene (5 bases). In germline, CDR1 is LGHNA, CDR2 YNFKEQ. V lost 0 bases to trimming and J lost 6 bases, with 12 bases between them. The CDR3 is made up of 15 amino acids. The CDR3 loop reads CASSQDLGESNIQYF. The CDR3 DNA is TGTGCCAGCAGCCAAGATCTAGGGGAATCAAACATTCAGTACTTC.

This sequence joins TRBV5-1 and TRBJ2-6, with D perhaps matching TRBD1 (6 bases). Germline lookup yields CDR1 SGHRS and CDR2 YFSETQ. V gave up 0 bases and J gave up 3 bases, with 10 bases separating them. CDR3 length: 16 amino acids. CDR3 nucleotide sequence: TGCGCCAGCAGCTTGGGCAGGGGACGTGGGGCCAACGTCCTGACTTTC. It translates to CASSLGRGRGANVLTF.

The V gene is TRBV4-2, the J gene TRBJ2-3, with D tentatively TRBD2 (6 bases). The CDR3 runs 17 residues. The V and J ends lost 0 bases and 0 bases respectively, with 13 bases between them. Germline CDR1 reads LGHNA; CDR2 reads YNFKEQ. The CDR3 nucleotides read TGTGCCAGCAGCCAAGAGCCTTGGGGGGAGAGCACAGATACGCAGTATTTT. Amino acids: CASSQEPWGESTDTQYF.

The chain couples TRBV28 to TRBJ1-1; perhaps TRBD1 as D (5 bases). The CDR3 sequence is 15 residues long. Germline CDR1 and CDR2: MDHEN and SYDVKM. The ends were cut back, 7 bases at V and 4 bases at J, with 19 bases in the middle. The CDR3 here is CASMFDREGSTEAFF. As DNA, the CDR3 is TGTGCCAGCATGTTTGATCGGGAGGGGAGCACTGAAGCTTTCTTT.

The chain recombines TRBV28 with TRBJ2-2; 9 nucleotides line up with TRBD1. The V gene's germline CDR1 is MDHEN and CDR2 SYDVKM. The length of the CDR3 is 13 residues. V shed 6 bases, J shed 8 bases, and the junction held 4 bases outside the gene matches. The DNA for the CDR3 is TGTGCCAGCAGGGACAGGGGTCCTGGGGAGCTGTTTTTT. Protein sequence: CASRDRGPGELFF.

This sequence joins TRBV6-4 and TRBJ2-3; 8 nucleotides match TRBD2. The CDR3 has 15 amino acids. Germline CDR1 is MRHNA and CDR2 is SNTAGT. The junction had 6 bases not matched to a gene; V was cut back by 3 bases and J by 4 bases. CDR3: CASSEGGLEADTQYF. CDR3 bases: TGTGCCAGCAGTGAGGGGGGACTAGAGGCAGATACGCAGTATTTT.

The V call is TRBV11-2, the J call TRBJ2-7, with 9 bases identical to TRBD1. CDR3 size: 16 residues. The J segment lost 4 bases and the V segment lost 3 bases, leaving 10 bases of the junction unmatched. Germline CDR1 reads SGHAT; CDR2 reads FQNNGV. The CDR3 DNA reads as TGTGCCAGCAGCTTCGGACAGGGGTTATTGGGGTACGAGCAGTACTTC. Residues: CASSFGQGLLGYEQYF.

V is TRBV5-4 and J is TRBJ1-2; D remains unclear. Germline V lookup: CDR1 SGHNT, CDR2 YYREEE (reference sequence). Trimming stripped 4 bases from V and 2 bases from J, with 15 bases between. The CDR3 sequence is 15 residues long. Here the CDR3 DNA reads TGTGCCAGCAGCGACTTGGAATCATGGAACTATGGCTACACCTTC. Encoded protein: CASSDLESWNYGYTF. Based on the CDR3 plus reference TRBV5-4 and TRBJ1-2, the full variable domain is ETGVTQSPTHLIKTRGQQVTLRCSSQSGHNTVSWYQQALGQGPQFIFQYYREEENGRGNFPPRFSGLQFPNYSSELNVNALELDDSALYLCASSDLESWNYGYTFGSGTRLTVV.

The count of this clone is one. The rearrangement links TRBV1 to TRBJ2-6. TRBV1 corresponds to a pseudogene. The CDR3 has 15 residues. The CDR3 region has the DNA TGCACCAGCAGGGTTGTGCAAAGTCGGGCCAACGTCCTGACTTTC. Its protein is CTSRVVQSRANVLTF.

The V and J genes are TRBV7-9 and TRBJ1-1; D not certain. The CDR3 is 13 amino acids. V dropped 5 bases and J dropped 4 bases, with 11 bases sitting between them. The germline CDR1 and CDR2 sequences are SEHNR and FQNEAQ (reference sequence). CDR3 nucleotides: TGTGCCAGCAGCCATGGAAGGGTCACTGAAGCTTTCTTT. Translation gives CASSHGRVTEAFF.

The chain uses TRBV19 and TRBJ2-3, with 13 bases that match TRBD2. This CDR3 spans 15 amino acids. Germline loops: CDR1 LNHDA, CDR2 SQIVND (reference sequence). V lost 5 bases and J lost 5; bases outside the gene matches: 4. This CDR3 reads CASSLRTSGRDTQYF. The CDR3 nucleotides are TGTGCCAGTAGTCTCCGGACTAGCGGGAGAGATACGCAGTATTTT.

V gene TRBV7-8 combines with J gene TRBJ2-1, with D perhaps TRBD1 (5 bases). The CDR3 has 12 residues. Trimming took off 6 bases at V and 6 bases at J, with 9 bases between the two ends. Germline CDR1 and CDR2: SGHVS and FQNEAQ. The CDR3 region is CASSTQGNEQFF. CDR3 bases: TGTGCCAGCAGTACCCAGGGCAATGAGCAGTTCTTC.